Listed below are T cell receptor beta chains from one sample, sequenced in a study of blood T cells in healthy people across ages. TCRdb re-analysed the 5' RACE reads in MiXCR, keeping a single row per CDR3 protein. The sample consists of about 290,000 distinct CDR3 sequences, about 25% of them appearing once. The material sequenced was blood. Receptors originate from a woman between 70 and 85 years old in good health. CDR3s include the opening cysteine and the closing phenylalanine or tryptophan. Each record gives: D gene, V gene, clone size, J gene, CDR3 protein, CDR3 DNA. A D gene is named only where the DNA matches it firmly. Size is omitted from some rows. Given values are once, few, many or a class for expanded clones.

d_gene: TRBD2; v_gene: TRBV7-8; abundance: few; j_gene: TRBJ2-1; CDR3aa: CASSQGTSGKVFEQFF; CDR3nt: TGTGCCAGCAGCCAAGGGACTAGCGGGAAGGTCTTTGAGCAGTTCTTC
d_gene: -; v_gene: TRBV12-3/TRBV12-4; abundance: -; j_gene: TRBJ1-4; CDR3aa: CASSFQGVNEKLFF; CDR3nt: TGTGCCAGCAGTTTTCAGGGCGTTAATGAAAAACTGTTTTTT
d_gene: TRBD1; v_gene: TRBV7-2; abundance: -; j_gene: TRBJ1-3; CDR3aa: CASSFLDRGPGNTIYF; CDR3nt: TGTGCCAGCAGCTTCTTGGACAGGGGGCCTGGAAACACCATATATTTT
d_gene: -; v_gene: TRBV18; abundance: -; j_gene: TRBJ1-2; CDR3aa: CASYSSNYGYTF; CDR3nt: TGTGCCAGTTACAGCTCTAACTATGGCTACACCTTC
d_gene: -; v_gene: TRBV5-1; abundance: many; j_gene: TRBJ2-6; CDR3aa: CASSTSPWANVLTF; CDR3nt: TGCGCCAGCAGCACCTCGCCCTGGGCCAACGTCCTGACTTTC
d_gene: -; v_gene: TRBV28; abundance: -; j_gene: TRBJ1-2; CDR3aa: CASSLGLYGYTF; CDR3nt: TGTGCCAGCAGTTTAGGCCTCTATGGCTACACCTTC
d_gene: -; v_gene: TRBV7-2; abundance: -; j_gene: TRBJ1-2; CDR3aa: CASSLGGAGEGYTF; CDR3nt: TGTGCCAGCAGCTTAGGGGGGGCAGGGGAAGGCTACACCTTC
d_gene: -; v_gene: TRBV12-3/TRBV12-4; abundance: -; j_gene: TRBJ2-7; CDR3aa: CASSLAAGPLKLYEQYF; CDR3nt: TGTGCCAGCAGTTTAGCCGCAGGGCCATTAAAGCTATACGAGCAGTACTTC
d_gene: TRBD2; v_gene: TRBV28; abundance: once; j_gene: TRBJ2-7; CDR3aa: CASNPGLAGGSSYEQYF; CDR3nt: TGTGCCAGCAACCCGGGACTAGCGGGAGGGAGCTCCTACGAGCAGTACTTC
d_gene: TRBD2; v_gene: TRBV20-1; abundance: few; j_gene: TRBJ2-1; CDR3aa: CSARDSGRLSYNEQFF; CDR3nt: TGCAGTGCTAGAGATAGCGGGAGGTTATCCTACAATGAGCAGTTCTTC
d_gene: -; v_gene: TRBV28; abundance: few; j_gene: TRBJ1-2; CDR3aa: CASSPLPGVPGYTF; CDR3nt: TGTGCCAGCAGTCCACTCCCAGGCGTCCCTGGCTACACCTTC
d_gene: -; v_gene: TRBV5-1; abundance: -; j_gene: TRBJ2-1; CDR3aa: CAGSFTPGDINEQFF; CDR3nt: TGCGCCGGCAGCTTTACGCCGGGGGACATAAATGAGCAGTTCTTC
d_gene: TRBD2; v_gene: TRBV5-1; abundance: -; j_gene: TRBJ2-3; CDR3aa: CASSSGTSRGTDTQYF; CDR3nt: TGCGCCAGCAGCAGCGGGACTAGCAGAGGCACAGATACGCAGTATTTT
d_gene: -; v_gene: TRBV20-1; abundance: -; j_gene: TRBJ2-7; CDR3aa: CSARLGPDSYEQYF; CDR3nt: TGCAGTGCTAGGCTGGGGCCAGACTCCTACGAGCAGTACTTC
d_gene: -; v_gene: TRBV29-1; abundance: once; j_gene: TRBJ1-1; CDR3aa: CSVEGTWRNTEAFF; CDR3nt: TGCAGCGTTGAAGGGACGTGGAGAAACACTGAAGCTTTCTTT
d_gene: -; v_gene: TRBV5-6; abundance: few; j_gene: TRBJ2-7; CDR3aa: CASSRTWSSYEQYF; CDR3nt: TGTGCCAGCAGCCGGACATGGAGCTCCTACGAGCAGTACTTC
d_gene: -; v_gene: TRBV29-1; abundance: -; j_gene: TRBJ2-7; CDR3aa: CSVLLGTYEQYF; CDR3nt: TGCAGCGTGCTCCTTGGGACCTACGAGCAGTACTTC
d_gene: TRBD1; v_gene: TRBV29-1; abundance: many; j_gene: TRBJ2-7; CDR3aa: CSVEQTGVREQYF; CDR3nt: TGCAGCGTTGAACAAACAGGGGTACGCGAGCAGTACTTC
d_gene: -; v_gene: TRBV28; abundance: -; j_gene: TRBJ2-5; CDR3aa: CAGTPQEGRQETQYF; CDR3nt: TGTGCCGGCACCCCTCAAGAGGGGAGACAAGAGACCCAGTACTTC
d_gene: -; v_gene: TRBV6-2/TRBV6-3; abundance: few; j_gene: TRBJ1-2; CDR3aa: CASSYSFLTANYGYTF; CDR3nt: TGTGCCAGCAGTTACTCGTTCTTGACAGCTAACTATGGCTACACCTTC
d_gene: -; v_gene: TRBV21-1; abundance: once; j_gene: TRBJ2-1; CDR3aa: CASSRSEGPSVEQFF; CDR3nt: TGTGCCAGCAGCAGGTCGGAGGGACCCTCCGTTGAGCAGTTCTTC
d_gene: TRBD2; v_gene: TRBV12-3/TRBV12-4; abundance: -; j_gene: TRBJ2-5; CDR3aa: CASSYQLGLAGEETQYF; CDR3nt: TGTGCCAGCAGTTACCAGTTGGGACTAGCGGGAGAAGAGACCCAGTACTTC
d_gene: -; v_gene: TRBV5-5; abundance: -; j_gene: TRBJ1-1; CDR3aa: CASSFNAGTEAFF; CDR3nt: TGTGCCAGCAGCTTCAACGCGGGCACTGAAGCTTTCTTT
d_gene: -; v_gene: TRBV5-1; abundance: once; j_gene: TRBJ2-7; CDR3aa: CASSLYGGSFYEQYF; CDR3nt: TGCGCCAGCAGCTTGTATGGGGGGTCGTTCTACGAGCAGTACTTC